This TCR beta chain was identified during a study of T cell responses to AZD1222 COVID-19 vaccine. Turning to the study itself: Whether given at about 4 or about 12 weeks, second doses were pooled.

Per germline, CDR1 LGHDT and CDR2 YNNKEL (reference sequence). Trimming stripped 4 bases from V and 4 bases from J, with 14 bases between. The CDR3 loop spans 15 amino acids. Produced via immunoSEQ multiplex PCR; TCRdb's table is partial and in-frame only. The data contain 95,000 to 100,000 clones, around nine tenths of them singletons. Comment on this clone: The antigen is unknown.

Findings and limits, study-wide: The sample set comprised mostly white British donors with more females, and clonal diversity was possibly underestimated.

This receptor was taken from an adult in good health. The specimen comprised peripheral blood, sampled on day 0 of AZD1222 vaccination. The J gene is TRBJ1-5, the V gene TRBV3-1 (or the pseudogene TRBV3-2), with D tentatively TRBD1 (5 bases). Here the CDR3 reads CASSPRGAGNQPQHF. The CDR3 coding sequence is TGTGCCAGCAGCCCCCGCGGGGCCGGGAATCAGCCCCAGCATTTT.